The 23 T cell receptor beta chains in this list originate from one sample, sequenced in a study of T-cell memory formation after mild COVID-19. From the 5' RACE reads, TCRdb called clonotypes with MiXCR, one entry per CDR3 protein. The sample holds more than 200,000 distinct CDR3 sequences, about 15% seen once. The sequenced sample consisted of PBMCs or a T cell subset sorted from them (not recorded which). These receptors all come from a young man who had mild COVID-19 (a few samples of this study predate the infection). Cell type and time point are not known.

The table lists this clonotype with many counts. The V call is TRBV5-1, the J call TRBJ2-1; tentatively, D is TRBD1 (7 bases). Germline CDR1 is SGHRS and CDR2 is YFSETQ. This CDR3 comprises 17 residues. V gave up 4 bases and J gave up 8 bases, with 25 bases separating them. The CDR3 region is CASSPWGATGPIHEQFF. CDR3 in DNA: TGCGCCAGCAGCCCCTGGGGGGCGACAGGGCCCATCCATGAGCAGTTCTTC. Full variable domain (outside the CDR3, taken from reference TRBV5-1 and TRBJ2-1): KAGVTQTPRYLIKTRGQQVTLSCSPISGHRSVSWYQQTPGQGLQFLFEYFSETQRNKGNFPGRFSGRQFSNSRSEMNVSTLELGDSALYLCASSPWGATGPIHEQFFGPGTRLTVL.

This clonotype has a handful of counts. The rearrangement links TRBV2 to TRBJ2-7; D may correspond to TRBD1 or TRBD2 (5 bases each). Germline CDR1 and CDR2: SNHLY and FYNNEI. This CDR3 is built from 11 residues. The V end was cut by 7 bases, the J end by 9 bases, with 13 bases between. CDR3 sequence reads: CASKAEGTQYF. Here the CDR3 DNA reads TGTGCCAGCAAAGCAGAGGGGACGCAGTACTTC.

To note about this clonotype: The junction and the germline gene differ at one end; a read error may be behind it. This chain connects TRBV5-4 to TRBJ2-1; tentative D call: TRBD1 (5 bases). Germline CDR1 is SGHNT and CDR2 is YYREEE (reference sequence). The CDR3 has 12 residues. The DNA for the CDR3 is TGTGCCAGCAGCTTGGGTGCAACAGGTATGGCCTTC. Its protein product is CASSLGATGMAF.

J is TRBJ1-5 and V is TRBV18; TRBD1 is a possible D gene (5 bases). This CDR3 has 16 residues. CDR1 and CDR2 (germline): KGHSH, LQKENI. V was cut by 6 bases and J by 1 base, with 16 bases left in between. The CDR3 spells CASSQLGGGSNQPQHF. CDR3 in DNA: TGTGCCAGCTCCCAGTTGGGGGGGGGGAGCAATCAGCCCCAGCATTTT.

This chain uses TRBV29-1 with TRBJ1-2, with TRBD1 matching 11 bases. The germline gives CDR1 SQVTM, CDR2 ANQGSEA. The V gene end was trimmed by 7 bases and the J gene end by 1 base; junction bases not matched to a gene: 5. The CDR3 consists of 14 residues. This chain's CDR3 is CSATGTGGNYGYTF. As DNA, the CDR3 is TGCAGCGCTACCGGGACAGGGGGTAACTATGGCTACACCTTC.

The chain carries TRBV6-1 and TRBJ2-7, with D unresolved. The CDR3 totals 13 residues. The ends were cut back, 2 bases at V and 6 bases at J, with 11 bases in the middle. Germline lookup yields CDR1 MNHNS and CDR2 SASEGT. CDR3 protein: CASSELGTSEQYV. CDR3 DNA: TGTGCCAGCAGTGAACTCGGCACCAGCGAGCAGTACGTC.

The rearrangement links TRBV9 to TRBJ2-5; D is ambiguous. V lost 7 bases, J lost 4 bases, and 17 bases lay in between. This CDR3 region has 14 residues. The germline CDR1 and CDR2 sequences are SGDLS and YYNGEE. The CDR3 protein is CASSGLVSGETQYF. DNA for the CDR3: TGTGCCAGCTCGGGTTTGGTCTCGGGAGAGACCCAGTACTTC.

A few counts support this clonotype. CDR3 DNA sequence: TGCGCCAGCAGCTTTCGGGACGGATTCACAGATACGCAGTATTTT. Translated: CASSFRDGFTDTQYF. This rearrangement joins TRBV5-1 to TRBJ2-3; either TRBD1 or TRBD2 may fit D (5 bases each). V was shortened by 2 bases and J by 2 bases, with 12 bases between the two germline ends. The CDR3 length is 15 residues. Germline lookup yields CDR1 SGHRS and CDR2 YFSETQ.

The DNA for the CDR3 is TGCAGTGCGGCCGGGACAGACGGAAACACCATATATTTT. It encodes CSAAGTDGNTIYF. This chain links TRBV20-1 with TRBJ1-3; 7 nucleotides line up with TRBD1. The germline gives CDR1 DFQATT, CDR2 SNEGSKA (reference sequence). Trimming took 6 bases from V and 4 from J; bases not matched to a gene: 6. The length of the CDR3 is 13 residues.

The V call is TRBV6-1, the J call TRBJ1-1; D is undetermined. The V gene's germline CDR1 is MNHNS and CDR2 SASEGT. This CDR3 is 13 amino acids long. Trimming left V 7 bases short and J 3 bases short, with 12 bases between. For the CDR3, the DNA is TGTGCCAGCATGGCCCTTTTGTACACTGAAGCTTTCTTT. As protein: CASMALLYTEAFF.

This clonotype was detected many times. The J gene is TRBJ2-2, the V gene TRBV20-1, with 7 bases identical to TRBD2. The junction had 4 bases not matched to a gene; V was cut back by 5 bases and J by 4 bases. This CDR3 region has 13 residues. Per germline, CDR1 DFQATT and CDR2 SNEGSKA (reference sequence). The CDR3 loop is CSAGGVSTGELFF. The CDR3 nucleotides read TGCAGTGCTGGGGGGGTTAGCACCGGGGAGCTGTTTTTT.

This clonotype was recorded a few times. The CDR3 nucleotides read TGTGCCAGCAGCTTCTATGACCAAGCTTTCTTT. Protein sequence: CASSFYDQAFF. The chain joins TRBV7-9 to TRBJ1-1; D not resolved. Germline CDR1 reads SEHNR; CDR2 reads FQNEAQ (reference sequence). The CDR3 consists of 11 residues. The V end lost 3 bases, the J end lost 9 bases, and 8 bases lay between the germline ends. The variable domain in full, completed from reference TRBV7-9 and TRBJ1-1, reads DTGVSQNPRHKITKRGQNVTFRCDPISEHNRLYWYRQTLGQGPEFLTYFQNEAQLEKSRLLSDRFSAERPKGSFSTLEIQRTEQGDSAMYLCASSFYDQAFFGQGTRLTVV.

The sample holds a few counts of this clonotype. This chain links TRBV6-2 or TRBV6-3 with TRBJ2-3; 11 nucleotides line up with TRBD2. Germline V lookup: CDR1 MNHEY, CDR2 SVGEGT. The CDR3 is made up of 15 amino acids. After removal of 9 bases from V and 5 bases from J, the junction contained 10 bases not matched to a gene. The CDR3 is CASRPLAGAGDTQYF. CDR3 in DNA: TGTGCCAGTAGACCACTAGCGGGGGCGGGAGATACGCAGTATTTT.

The chain combines TRBV27 with TRBJ2-7, with D perhaps TRBD1 (5 bases). The CDR3 is made up of 13 amino acids. V was pared by 6 bases and J by 3 bases, with 12 bases between. Germline V gives CDR1 MNHEY, CDR2 SMNVEV (reference sequence). CDR3 sequence: CASRGEQDYEQYV. The CDR3 nucleotides read TGTGCCAGCAGAGGTGAACAGGACTACGAGCAGTACGTC.

In its sample, this clonotype was seen a few times. This sequence joins TRBV27 and TRBJ2-5, with 10 bases lining up with TRBD1. This CDR3 is built from 15 residues. After removal of 4 bases from V and 5 bases from J, the junction contained 7 bases not matched to a gene. Germline values: CDR1 MNHEY, CDR2 SMNVEV (reference sequence). The CDR3 loop reads CASSSGQGSAETQYF. In DNA, the CDR3 is TGTGCCAGCAGTTCGGGACAGGGGTCCGCGGAGACCCAGTACTTC.

The V call is TRBV5-1, the J call TRBJ2-1, with a possible D match to TRBD2 (7 bases). V lost 0 bases and J lost 0, with 13 bases in between. CDR1 is SGHRS, CDR2 YFSETQ, per germline. The CDR3 has 17 residues. Here the CDR3 DNA reads TGCGCCAGCAGCTTGGCGGGGGGCCCCCTCTCCTACAATGAGCAGTTCTTC. It encodes CASSLAGGPLSYNEQFF.

The chain recombines TRBV6-2 or TRBV6-3 with TRBJ2-3; TRBD2 aligns across 8 bases. V lost 2 bases, J lost 7 bases, and 8 bases stayed unmatched. This CDR3 contains 15 residues. CDR1 is MNHEY and CDR2 is SVGEGT in the germline V gene. The CDR3, as DNA: TGTGCCAGCAGTTACACCAGCGGGGGACCCCATACGCAGTATTTT. Its translation is CASSYTSGGPHTQYF.

The chain links TRBV6-1 to TRBJ1-1, with D perhaps TRBD1 (6 bases). With 4 bases removed from V and 3 bases from J, the gap between germline ends came to 9 bases. CDR3 length: 13 residues. Germline V gene lookup returns CDR1 MNHNS and CDR2 SASEGT. In nucleotides, the CDR3 is TGTGCCAGCAGTGTGGAGGGGGACACTGAAGCTTTCTTT. Residues: CASSVEGDTEAFF.

This clonotype was detected only a few times. The gene calls are TRBV20-1 and TRBJ2-3; D may be TRBD2 (6 bases). V was cut by 6 bases and J by 2 bases, with 12 bases left in between. Germline lookup yields CDR1 DFQATT and CDR2 SNEGSKA (reference sequence). The CDR3 has 13 amino acids. The CDR3 spells CSAQTSPTDTQYF. The CDR3 nucleotides read TGCAGTGCCCAGACTAGTCCCACAGATACGCAGTATTTT.

The chain joins TRBV10-3 to TRBJ2-5; D perhaps matches TRBD1 (6 bases). Trimming pared 10 bases from V and 6 bases from J, leaving 15 bases between. The CDR3 runs 12 residues. The germline CDR1 and CDR2 sequences are ENHRY and SYGVKD. Here the CDR3 reads CATGAGEKTQYF. The CDR3 bases are TGTGCCACCGGGGCAGGGGAAAAGACCCAGTACTTC.

This clonotype was found a few times. This chain links TRBV14 with TRBJ2-3, with D uncertain. Trimming took 3 bases from V and 1 from J, leaving 8 bases between them. The CDR3 runs 14 residues. The germline V gene has CDR1 SGHDN and CDR2 FVKESK. The CDR3 reads CASSQRSGTDTQYF. The CDR3 nucleotides are TGTGCCAGCAGCCAGCGCTCTGGCACAGATACGCAGTATTTT.

This clonotype has only a few counts. This chain uses TRBV7-2 with TRBJ2-1, with TRBD1 matching over 8 bases. The CDR3 sequence is 14 residues long. Germline-derived CDR1 and CDR2 are SGHTA and FQGNSA. With 4 bases clipped from V and 6 bases from J, the junction kept 5 bases outside the gene matches. The CDR3 DNA reads TGTGCCAGCAGCTCCGGGACAGGTATCAATGAGCAGTTCTTC. This translates into CASSSGTGINEQFF.

This clonotype was counted between two and nine times. V and J are TRBV11-2 and TRBJ2-3, with 12 bases identical to TRBD1. The CDR3 sequence is 17 residues long. J was trimmed by 5 bases and V by 5 bases; bases with no gene match: 11. In germline, CDR1 is SGHAT, CDR2 FQNNGV. CDR3 residues: CASSPRTGTGGGDTQYF. Written as DNA, the CDR3 is TGTGCCAGCAGCCCCAGGACCGGGACAGGGGGCGGAGATACGCAGTATTTT.